The T cell receptor beta chain described here comes from a study of PD-L1 blockade in urothelial cancer. With 4 bases removed from V and 1 base from J, the gap between germline ends came to 11 bases. Germline CDR1 and CDR2: SGHVS and FNYEAQ. This CDR3 has 14 residues. Assay: immunoSEQ multiplex PCR; the TCRdb copy retains only in-frame clones and omits some. The repertoire holds roughly 43,000 clones, with around 84% as singletons. Indicated time point: pretreatment peripheral blood. The source of this sequence is a man aged 55 to 70 with urothelial cancer. The sample in question was PBMCs, obtained around atezolizumab (anti-PD-L1) treatment. The chain employs TRBV7-6 and TRBJ2-7, with a tentative D call TRBD2 (6 bases). The CDR3 is CASSSGEDSYEQYF. The CDR3 DNA follows: TGTGCCAGCAGCTCGGGGGAGGATTCCTACGAGCAGTACTTC.